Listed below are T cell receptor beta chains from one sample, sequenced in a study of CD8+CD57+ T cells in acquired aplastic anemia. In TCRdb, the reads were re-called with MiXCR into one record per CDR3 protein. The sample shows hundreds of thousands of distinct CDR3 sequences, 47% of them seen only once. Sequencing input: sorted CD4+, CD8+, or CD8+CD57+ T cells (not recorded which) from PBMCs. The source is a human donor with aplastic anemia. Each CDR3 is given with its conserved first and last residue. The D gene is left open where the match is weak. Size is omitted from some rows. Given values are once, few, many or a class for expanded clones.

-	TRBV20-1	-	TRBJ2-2	TGCAGTGCTATGTCACAGGGTAACACCGGGGAGCTGTTTTTT	CSAMSQGNTGELFF
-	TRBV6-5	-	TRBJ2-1	TGTGCCAGCAGTTACTGGAACAATGAGCAGTTCTTC	CASSYWNNEQFF
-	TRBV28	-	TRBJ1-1	TGTGCCAGCAGCTACAGGGTCCCTGAAGCTTTCTTT	CASSYRVPEAFF
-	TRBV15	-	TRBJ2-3	TGTGCCACCAGCGGGGACAGCACAGATACGCAGTATTTT	CATSGDSTDTQYF
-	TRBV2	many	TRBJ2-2	TGTGCCAGCAGTGAGGGTCAGAACACCGGGGAGCTGTTTTTT	CASSEGQNTGELFF
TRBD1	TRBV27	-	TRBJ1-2	TGTGCCAGCAGTTTCGCAGGGGGCCTGGGTGGCTACACCTTC	CASSFAGGLGGYTF
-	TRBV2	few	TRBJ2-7	TGTGCCAGCAGTGAAGGACGAGATTTTGGGGAGCAGTACTTC	CASSEGRDFGEQYF
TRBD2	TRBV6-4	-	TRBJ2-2	TGTGCCAGCAGTGACGGGGGGGACTCGAACACCGGGGAGCTGTTTTTT	CASSDGGDSNTGELFF
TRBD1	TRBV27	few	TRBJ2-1	TGTGCCAGCACGGGGACAGCGAGGAATGAGCAGTTCTTC	CASTGTARNEQFF
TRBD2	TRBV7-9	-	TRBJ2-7	TGTGCCAGCAGCCCTTCTGTACGGGAGGGGGGGGTCTACGAGCAGTACTTC	CASSPSVREGGVYEQYF
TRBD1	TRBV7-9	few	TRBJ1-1	TGTGCCAGCATACTGCGGACAGGGAACACTGAAGCTTTCTTT	CASILRTGNTEAFF
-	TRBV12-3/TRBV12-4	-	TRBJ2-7	TGTGCCAGCAGTTTAGGCGGGTACACCTACGAGCAGTACTTC	CASSLGGYTYEQYF
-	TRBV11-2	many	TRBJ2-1	TGTGCCAGCAGCCAAAGGGGATCACACAATGAGCAGTTCTTC	CASSQRGSHNEQFF
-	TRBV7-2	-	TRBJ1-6	TGTGCCAGCATCCTCCAGCCTACCCAGGGTTCACCCCTCCACTTT	CASILQPTQGSPLHF
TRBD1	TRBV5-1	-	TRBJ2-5	TGCGCCAGCAGCTTGGGTGGACAGGGTGGACAAGAGACCCAGTACTTC	CASSLGGQGGQETQYF
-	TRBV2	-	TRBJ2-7	TGTGCCAGCAGGGGGGACGGAGCGTACGAGCAGTACTTC	CASRGDGAYEQYF
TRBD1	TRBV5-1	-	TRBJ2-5	TGCGCCAGCGGCTTGGACAGGGGACTCCTAGAGACCCAGTACTTC	CASGLDRGLLETQYF
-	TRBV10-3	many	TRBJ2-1	TGTGCCATCAGTGAAGAGGACGCTGAGCAGTTCTTC	CAISEEDAEQFF
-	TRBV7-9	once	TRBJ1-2	TGTGCCAGCACTACCGTAGACCAGACGATAACCTATGGCTACACCTTC	CASTTVDQTITYGYTF
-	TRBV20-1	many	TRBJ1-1	TGCAGTGCTAGAGACAGGGGAGCGGGTACTGAAGCTTTCTTT	CSARDRGAGTEAFF
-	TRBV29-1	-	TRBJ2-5	TGCAGCGGGGGACGAGAGACCCAGTACTTC	CSGGRETQYF
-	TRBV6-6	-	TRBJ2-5	TGTGCCAGCAGTAGTACAGGGTTAGAGACCCAGTACTTC	CASSSTGLETQYF
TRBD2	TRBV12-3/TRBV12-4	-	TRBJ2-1	TGTGCCAGCAAACCGATAGCGGGGGGGCCAGATACGCAGTTCTTC	CASKPIAGGPDTQFF
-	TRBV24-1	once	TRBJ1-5	TGTGCCACCAGTGACGGGATACAGCCCCAGCATTTT	CATSDGIQPQHF
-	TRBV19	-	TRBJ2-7	TGTGCCAGTAGTATTTCCAGTTCAACCTACGAGCAGTACTTC	CASSISSSTYEQYF
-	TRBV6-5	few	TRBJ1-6	TGTGCCAGCAGTTACAGGGATCCTAATTCACCCCTCCACTTT	CASSYRDPNSPLHF
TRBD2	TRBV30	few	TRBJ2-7	TGTGCCTGGGTCGGGGGGAGCTCCTACGAGCAGTACTTC	CAWVGGSSYEQYF
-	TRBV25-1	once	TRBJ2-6	TGTGCCAGCAGTGATAAGTGGAGGGAAGTTGGGGCCAACGTCCTGACTTTC	CASSDKWREVGANVLTF
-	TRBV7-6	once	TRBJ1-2	TGTGCCAGCAGCTTAGGGGATTTAGCATATGGCTACACCTTC	CASSLGDLAYGYTF
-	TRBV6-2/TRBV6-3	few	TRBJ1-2	TGTGCCAGCAGTTACGGGATAACTGGTCCTACCAGATACTATGGCTACACCTTC	CASSYGITGPTRYYGYTF
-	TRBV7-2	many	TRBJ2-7	TGTGCCAGCAGTTTTCACCGGGACACGAAACCCGGGGAGCAGTACTTC	CASSFHRDTKPGEQYF
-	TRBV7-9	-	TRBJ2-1	TGTGCCAGCACCTTCCCCCGTGGTGGTGAGCAGTTCTTC	CASTFPRGGEQFF
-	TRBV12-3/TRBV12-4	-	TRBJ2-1	TGTGCCAGCAGTTTATTCAGGGGGGTCGGGAATGAGCAGTTCTTC	CASSLFRGVGNEQFF
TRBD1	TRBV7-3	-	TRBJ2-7	TGTGCCAGCAGAACGACAGGGTCCAGCGAGCAGTACTTC	CASRTTGSSEQYF
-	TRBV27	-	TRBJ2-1	TGTGCCAGCAGTTTAAACGCCTACAATGAGCAGTCCTTC	CASSLNAYNEQSF
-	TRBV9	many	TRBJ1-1	TGTGCCAGCAGCGAAACAGGCCCAGAGGGTGAAGCTTTCTTT	CASSETGPEGEAFF
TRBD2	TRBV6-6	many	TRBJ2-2	TGTGCCAGCAGTTCTCGGGAGGTTCGGCTTGTGGGGGAGCTGTTTTTT	CASSSREVRLVGELFF
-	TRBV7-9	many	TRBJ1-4	TGTGCCAGCAGCTTAGGTGGCCTGGGGGATGAAAAACTGTTTTTT	CASSLGGLGDEKLFF
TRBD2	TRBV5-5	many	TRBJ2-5	TGTGCCAGCAGCTCGGGACTAGCGGGGACCCAAGAGACCCAGTACTTC	CASSSGLAGTQETQYF